The rows below give T cell receptor beta chains drawn from one sample of a study of cytomegalovirus exposure and HLA in healthy donors. Generated by immunoSEQ multiplex PCR, the TCRdb table keeps only in-frame clones and is missing some. In the table there are some 150,000 clones, over 70% of which are singletons. The source material was PBMCs. The receptors shown here come from a man aged 25-45 years in good health and CMV-seropositive. The CDR3 runs from the conserved cysteine through the conserved F or W. The D gene is left open where the match is weak. Size values are once, few and many counts, or a class for expanded clones, and some rows have none.

.	TRBV7-2	TRBJ2-2	.	CASSPRTVTGELFF	TGTGCCAGCAGCCCACGGACTGTCACCGGGGAGCTGTTTTTT
.	TRBV28	TRBJ2-7	.	CASSPNLSEQYF	TGTGCCAGCAGTCCAAACTTGAGCGAGCAGTACTTC
TRBD1	TRBV4-1	TRBJ1-1	.	CASSQEDRSSTEAFF	TGCGCCAGCAGCCAAGAGGACAGGTCGAGCACTGAAGCTTTCTTT
TRBD1	TRBV13	TRBJ2-7	.	CASSSWTGSSYEQYF	TGTGCCAGCAGCTCCTGGACAGGGAGCTCCTACGAGCAGTACTTC
TRBD2	TRBV6-1	TRBJ2-3	.	CASSEGAGGLKDTQYF	TGTGCCAGCAGTGAAGGTGCGGGAGGGTTAAAAGATACGCAGTATTTT
TRBD2	TRBV7-9	TRBJ2-7	.	CSSSLDSGKRGYEQYF	TGTTCCAGCAGCTTAGATTCGGGCAAGCGGGGCTACGAGCAGTACTTC
.	TRBV28	TRBJ1-2	.	CATGGTNNLGYTF	TGTGCCACCGGGGGGACAAACAATCTTGGCTACACCTTC
.	TRBV11-2	TRBJ1-6	.	CASSLYETVSSNSPLHF	TGTGCCAGCAGCTTATACGAGACAGTCAGTTCTAATTCACCCCTCCACTTT
.	TRBV7-2	TRBJ1-4	.	CASSFWTATNEKLFF	TGTGCCAGCAGCTTCTGGACAGCAACTAATGAAAAACTGTTTTTT
TRBD2	TRBV5-1	TRBJ2-3	.	CASRWPRLAATTDTQYF	TGCGCCAGCCGTTGGCCGCGACTAGCGGCCACCACGGATACGCAGTATTTT
.	TRBV7-2	TRBJ1-2	.	CASSLNQGNYGYTF	TGTGCCAGCAGCTTAAATCAGGGCAACTATGGCTACACCTTC
.	TRBV30	TRBJ2-1	few	CAWRAGHYNEQFF	TGTGCCTGGAGGGCAGGGCACTACAATGAGCAGTTCTTC
.	TRBV7-2	TRBJ2-4	few	CASSAQGFGNIQYF	TGTGCCAGCAGCGCACAGGGATTTGGAAACATTCAGTACTTC
.	TRBV9	TRBJ2-7	.	CASSSGGSEQYF	TGTGCCAGCAGCTCAGGGGGGTCCGAGCAGTACTTC
TRBD2	TRBV12-5	TRBJ2-1	.	CASGLVLAGGRTYNEQFF	TGTGCTAGTGGTTTGGTACTAGCGGGAGGGCGTACCTACAATGAGCAGTTCTTC
TRBD1	TRBV7-2	TRBJ2-5	.	CASSSTGQGGVVQETQYF	TGTGCCAGCAGCTCGACGGGACAGGGAGGCGTTGTACAAGAGACCCAGTACTTC
.	TRBV21-1	TRBJ2-7	.	CASSKRLAGGEQYF	TGTGCCAGCAGCAAAAGGCTAGCGGGAGGCGAGCAGTACTTC
.	TRBV25-1	TRBJ2-7	.	CASSNRGPTYEQYF	TGTGCCAGCTCGAACCGGGGTCCGACCTACGAGCAGTACTTC
.	TRBV23-1	TRBJ1-2	.	CASSQGLHYGYTF	TGCGCCAGCAGTCAAGGACTTCACTATGGCTACACCTTC
.	TRBV2	TRBJ2-5	.	CASRGGGGLSRETQYF	TGTGCCAGCAGGGGGGGCGGGGGACTTTCCCGAGAGACCCAGTACTTC
TRBD2	TRBV5-6	TRBJ2-2	.	CASSQRLAGITGELFF	TGTGCCAGCAGTCAGAGACTAGCGGGGATTACCGGGGAGCTGTTTTTT
.	TRBV27	TRBJ1-1	.	CASTTGRLGTEAFF	TGTGCCAGCACAACAGGGCGACTGGGCACTGAAGCTTTCTTT
.	TRBV28	TRBJ1-1	.	CASSLRNTEAFF	TGTGCCAGCAGTTTGAGGAACACTGAAGCTTTCTTT
TRBD2	TRBV7-9	TRBJ2-3	.	CSSSIPGLAGNTQYF	TGTTCCAGCAGCATACCGGGACTAGCTGGGAATACGCAGTATTTT
.	TRBV7-9	TRBJ1-1	once	CASSLTDLNTEAFF	TGTGCCAGCAGCTTAACAGACCTGAACACTGAAGCTTTCTTT
TRBD2	TRBV18	TRBJ2-5	.	CASSPRTSGEETQYF	TGTGCCAGCTCACCTCGGACTAGCGGGGAAGAGACCCAGTACTTC
.	TRBV4-1	TRBJ1-2	.	CASSQDKTSSYGYTF	TGCGCCAGCAGCCAAGATAAGACAAGTTCTTATGGCTACACCTTC
.	TRBV6-5	TRBJ2-2	.	CATLDTGELFF	TGTGCCACCCTAGACACCGGGGAGCTGTTTTTT
.	TRBV11-3	TRBJ2-7	.	CASSLNEDSYEQYF	TGTGCCAGCAGCTTAAACGAGGACTCCTACGAGCAGTACTTC
TRBD2	TRBV27	TRBJ2-5	.	CASSPNSGGRETQYF	TGTGCCAGCAGTCCAAATTCGGGAGGCCGGGAGACCCAGTACTTC
.	TRBV10-2	TRBJ2-3	.	CASSDMWGVRSTDTQYF	TGCGCCAGCAGTGATATGTGGGGGGTGAGAAGCACAGATACGCAGTATTTT
.	TRBV7-9	TRBJ2-3	.	CASSNGLDTQYF	TGTGCCAGCAGCAACGGGTTAGATACGCAGTATTTT